This TCR beta chain comes out of a study of blood T cell dynamics during melanoma immunotherapy. Regarding this clone: Its antigen is not known.

The method was immunoSEQ multiplex PCR; TCRdb's version includes in-frame clones alone and lacks a portion of them. The sample contains approximately 7,000 clones, roughly 81% of which appear only once. Findings of the study overall: Clones driving repertoire changes may be melanoma-specific or general immune activation.

From germline, CDR1 is MNHNY and CDR2 SVGAGI (reference sequence). V lost 5 bases and J lost 3, with 9 bases in between. The CDR3 is 13 residues long. Time point noted: week 3, after first cycle of checkpoint inhibitor. At 12 weeks after first infusion, RECIST 1.1 defined response for most patients. The sequence derives from a human donor with melanoma. Some clones in this sample may be carry-over from other donors' samples. Here the sequenced sample was blood, taken from a patient treated with checkpoint blockade. The J gene is TRBJ2-3, the V gene TRBV6-6, with D possibly being TRBD1 or TRBD2 (5 bases each). As DNA, the CDR3 is TGTGCCAGCAGTACCAGGGAGACAGATACGCAGTATTTT. Translated: CASSTRETDTQYF.